This TCR beta chain was profiled in a study of T-cell reconstitution after alpha-beta-depleted transplantation in children. Broader study findings: At the one-year point after transplant, T-cell counts and TCRbeta diversity were found to come mostly from T cells that had been newly produced. Recipient T cells and thymic progenitors that survived gave rise to the high TCRbeta diversity observed at day 60 in some patients. Alpha-beta T cells present about two months after transplant were reported to originate from several hundred expanded graft clones.

Trimming left V 6 bases short and J 1 base short, with 5 bases between. The CDR3 runs to 12 residues. Germline assignment: CDR1 SNHLY and CDR2 FYNNEI. Library preparation (for TCRbeta) was performed with unique molecular identifiers. MiXCR, run by TCRdb on the PCR reads, gives a single entry per CDR3 protein. Found here are approximately 400,000 distinct CDR3 sequences, about 16% of them singletons; the top ten hold under 30%. This clonotype has more than one count but fewer than ten. As yet, its antigen is unknown. This TCR came from a boy under three years old who had a stem cell transplant for Wiskott-Aldrich syndrome, so the T cells may come from the graft donor. This chain links TRBV2 with TRBJ2-3; D is unresolved. Sequenced here: PBMCs, mostly from graft donor cells, sampled 360 days after TCRalphabeta/CD19-depleted stem cell transplant. The CDR3 sequence is CASRLGTDTQYF. The CDR3 DNA is TGTGCCAGCAGATTAGGCACAGATACGCAGTATTTT.